Listed below are T cell receptor beta chains from one sample, sequenced in a study of T-cell reconstitution after alpha-beta-depleted transplantation in children. TCRdb processed the PCR reads anew with MiXCR; each CDR3 protein has one entry. This table has approximately 50,000 distinct CDR3 sequences, around 56% appearing once. The starting material was peripheral blood, obtained before TCRalphabeta/CD19-depleted stem cell transplant. These receptor sequences come from a boy less than two years old with SCID, due to receive a stem cell transplant. CDR3s include the opening cysteine and the closing phenylalanine or tryptophan. Each record gives: V gene, clone size, D gene, J gene, CDR3 protein, CDR3 DNA. The D gene is left open where the match is weak. Expanded clones get a size class; other rows say once, few or many, or leave the size out.

v_gene: TRBV6-1; abundance: NA; d_gene: TRBD1; j_gene: TRBJ2-7; CDR3aa: CASSPGTVVTYEQYF; CDR3nt: TGTGCCAGCAGCCCCGGGACAGTGGTCACCTACGAGCAGTACTTC
v_gene: TRBV7-9; abundance: NA; d_gene: TRBD1; j_gene: TRBJ2-3; CDR3aa: CASRAKGQPTDTQYF; CDR3nt: TGTGCCAGTAGGGCAAAGGGACAGCCAACAGATACGCAGTATTTT
v_gene: TRBV10-3; abundance: NA; d_gene: TRBD1; j_gene: TRBJ2-1; CDR3aa: CAISPAGTGLNEQFF; CDR3nt: TGTGCCATCAGTCCGGCGGGGACAGGGTTGAATGAGCAGTTCTTC
v_gene: TRBV9; abundance: NA; d_gene: NA; j_gene: TRBJ2-5; CDR3aa: CASSVDPGLALRKTQYF; CDR3nt: TGTGCCAGCAGCGTAGACCCGGGACTCGCACTTCGGAAGACCCAGTACTTC
v_gene: TRBV12-3/TRBV12-4; abundance: NA; d_gene: NA; j_gene: TRBJ1-3; CDR3aa: CASSPRVSNTIYF; CDR3nt: TGTGCCAGCAGCCCCAGGGTATCAAACACCATATATTTT
v_gene: TRBV7-7; abundance: many; d_gene: TRBD2; j_gene: TRBJ2-1; CDR3aa: CASSLVAGDYNEQFF; CDR3nt: TGTGCCAGCAGCTTAGTAGCGGGAGATTACAATGAGCAGTTCTTC
v_gene: TRBV6-5; abundance: NA; d_gene: TRBD1; j_gene: TRBJ1-2; CDR3aa: CASSYADRGSGYTF; CDR3nt: TGTGCCAGCAGTTACGCGGACAGGGGAAGTGGCTACACCTTC
v_gene: TRBV24-1; abundance: NA; d_gene: TRBD2; j_gene: TRBJ2-1; CDR3aa: CATSEPPYSGRDNEQFF; CDR3nt: TGTGCCACCAGTGAGCCCCCCTATAGCGGGAGAGACAATGAGCAGTTCTTC
v_gene: TRBV6-5; abundance: few; d_gene: NA; j_gene: TRBJ1-2; CDR3aa: CASSIRGGGYTF; CDR3nt: TGTGCCAGCAGCATCCGGGGGGGCGGCTACACCTTC
v_gene: TRBV6-5; abundance: NA; d_gene: NA; j_gene: TRBJ2-6; CDR3aa: CASSYSEGSGANVLTF; CDR3nt: TGTGCCAGCAGTTACTCGGAGGGGTCTGGGGCCAACGTCCTGACTTTC
v_gene: TRBV24-1; abundance: many; d_gene: NA; j_gene: TRBJ2-1; CDR3aa: CATSDSDSSFYNEQFF; CDR3nt: TGTGCCACCAGTGATTCGGACTCTTCGTTCTACAATGAGCAGTTCTTC
v_gene: TRBV5-1; abundance: NA; d_gene: TRBD2; j_gene: TRBJ2-1; CDR3aa: CASSEGLSDEQFF; CDR3nt: TGCGCCAGCAGCGAGGGACTATCCGATGAGCAGTTCTTC
v_gene: TRBV9; abundance: few; d_gene: NA; j_gene: TRBJ2-3; CDR3aa: CASSAAGGPQYF; CDR3nt: TGTGCCAGCAGCGCCGCCGGAGGTCCGCAGTATTTT
v_gene: TRBV27; abundance: NA; d_gene: NA; j_gene: TRBJ2-5; CDR3aa: CASSPIEGEETQYF; CDR3nt: TGTGCCAGCAGCCCCATCGAGGGGGAAGAGACCCAGTACTTC
v_gene: TRBV4-3; abundance: NA; d_gene: NA; j_gene: TRBJ2-5; CDR3aa: CASSQGKGSGEETQYF; CDR3nt: TGCGCCAGCAGCCAAGGAAAGGGTAGTGGGGAAGAGACCCAGTACTTC
v_gene: TRBV20-1; abundance: NA; d_gene: TRBD1; j_gene: TRBJ2-7; CDR3aa: CSATGGTNRGFSYEQYF; CDR3nt: TGCAGTGCCACAGGGGGGACCAACAGGGGGTTTTCCTACGAGCAGTACTTC
v_gene: TRBV9; abundance: few; d_gene: TRBD1; j_gene: TRBJ1-1; CDR3aa: CASSSRTGTGTEAFF; CDR3nt: TGTGCCAGCAGCTCCAGGACCGGGACAGGGACTGAAGCTTTCTTT
v_gene: TRBV20-1; abundance: NA; d_gene: NA; j_gene: TRBJ1-1; CDR3aa: CSARDEWGGGMNTEAFF; CDR3nt: TGCAGTGCTAGAGATGAGTGGGGAGGAGGCATGAACACTGAAGCTTTCTTT
v_gene: TRBV20-1; abundance: few; d_gene: TRBD1; j_gene: TRBJ2-7; CDR3aa: CSATGQGRMVYEQYF; CDR3nt: TGCAGTGCGACCGGACAGGGGAGAATGGTCTACGAGCAGTACTTC
v_gene: TRBV25-1; abundance: NA; d_gene: TRBD1; j_gene: TRBJ2-7; CDR3aa: CASSEGKGASYEQYF; CDR3nt: TGTGCCAGCAGTGAAGGAAAGGGGGCCTCCTACGAGCAGTACTTC
v_gene: TRBV7-9; abundance: NA; d_gene: NA; j_gene: TRBJ2-3; CDR3aa: CAGHQLGTDTQYF; CDR3nt: TGTGCCGGACACCAATTGGGCACAGATACGCAGTATTTT
v_gene: TRBV20-1; abundance: many; d_gene: NA; j_gene: TRBJ1-6; CDR3aa: CSARDPTGAYNSPLHF; CDR3nt: TGCAGTGCTAGAGACCCCACGGGGGCCTATAATTCACCCCTCCACTTT
v_gene: TRBV2; abundance: NA; d_gene: TRBD1; j_gene: TRBJ2-1; CDR3aa: CASSDRGAASYNEQFF; CDR3nt: TGTGCCAGCAGCGACAGGGGGGCGGCCTCCTACAATGAGCAGTTCTTC
v_gene: TRBV5-1; abundance: NA; d_gene: TRBD2; j_gene: TRBJ2-3; CDR3aa: CASSLGLALTDTQYF; CDR3nt: TGCGCCAGCAGCTTGGGACTAGCGTTAACAGATACGCAGTATTTT
v_gene: TRBV9; abundance: NA; d_gene: NA; j_gene: TRBJ1-6; CDR3aa: CASSGGDRTAYNSPLHF; CDR3nt: TGTGCCAGCAGCGGGGGAGATCGGACAGCCTATAATTCACCCCTCCACTTT
v_gene: TRBV5-6; abundance: once; d_gene: NA; j_gene: TRBJ2-5; CDR3aa: CASSWKETQYF; CDR3nt: TGTGCCAGCAGCTGGAAAGAGACCCAGTACTTC
v_gene: TRBV20-1; abundance: NA; d_gene: NA; j_gene: TRBJ2-7; CDR3aa: CSAAGGSGFSYEQYF; CDR3nt: TGCAGTGCCGCCGGCGGGTCGGGGTTCTCCTACGAGCAGTACTTC
v_gene: TRBV20-1; abundance: many; d_gene: TRBD2; j_gene: TRBJ2-1; CDR3aa: CSARPTSGGNEQFF; CDR3nt: TGCAGTGCTAGACCGACTAGCGGGGGAAATGAGCAGTTCTTC
v_gene: TRBV7-8; abundance: NA; d_gene: NA; j_gene: TRBJ2-3; CDR3aa: CASSLVRGTDTQYF; CDR3nt: TGTGCCAGCAGCTTAGTTAGGGGCACAGATACGCAGTATTTT
v_gene: TRBV6-4; abundance: medium-sized; d_gene: NA; j_gene: TRBJ1-2; CDR3aa: CASSDGLDPYGYTF; CDR3nt: TGTGCCAGCAGTGACGGTTTAGATCCTTATGGCTACACCTTC
v_gene: TRBV4-2; abundance: NA; d_gene: NA; j_gene: TRBJ2-7; CDR3aa: CASSREATSYYEQYF; CDR3nt: TGTGCCAGCAGCCGAGAGGCGACCTCTTACTACGAGCAGTACTTC
v_gene: TRBV3-1; abundance: few; d_gene: NA; j_gene: TRBJ2-5; CDR3aa: CASSLRRQAEETQYF; CDR3nt: TGTGCCAGCAGCCTCCGACGACAGGCTGAGGAGACCCAGTACTTC
v_gene: TRBV5-4; abundance: NA; d_gene: TRBD1; j_gene: TRBJ2-5; CDR3aa: CASSGVGQGKQETQYF; CDR3nt: TGTGCCAGCAGCGGGGTCGGACAGGGAAAACAAGAGACCCAGTACTTC
v_gene: TRBV7-2; abundance: NA; d_gene: NA; j_gene: TRBJ2-1; CDR3aa: CASSLAEYNEQFF; CDR3nt: TGTGCCAGCAGCTTAGCTGAGTACAATGAGCAGTTCTTC
v_gene: TRBV20-1; abundance: once; d_gene: TRBD2; j_gene: TRBJ2-3; CDR3aa: CSATALAGDRDTQYF; CDR3nt: TGCAGTGCTACGGCACTAGCGGGGGACCGAGATACGCAGTATTTT
v_gene: TRBV7-9; abundance: NA; d_gene: NA; j_gene: TRBJ2-5; CDR3aa: CASSWRETQYF; CDR3nt: TGTGCCAGCAGCTGGCGGGAGACCCAGTACTTC
v_gene: TRBV20-1; abundance: NA; d_gene: NA; j_gene: TRBJ2-5; CDR3aa: CSARGTDSLQETQYF; CDR3nt: TGCAGTGCTAGAGGGACGGACAGCCTACAAGAGACCCAGTACTTC
v_gene: TRBV20-1; abundance: NA; d_gene: NA; j_gene: TRBJ2-1; CDR3aa: CSAREGPDSYNEQFF; CDR3nt: TGCAGTGCTAGGGAGGGCCCAGACTCCTACAATGAGCAGTTCTTC
v_gene: TRBV6-2/TRBV6-3; abundance: NA; d_gene: TRBD1; j_gene: TRBJ2-7; CDR3aa: CASSSTQQGLTSYEQYF; CDR3nt: TGTGCCAGCAGTTCGACTCAACAGGGGCTAACGTCCTACGAGCAGTACTTC
v_gene: TRBV4-3; abundance: NA; d_gene: TRBD1; j_gene: TRBJ2-2; CDR3aa: CASSLILGQGGGELFF; CDR3nt: TGCGCCAGCAGCCTCATATTGGGACAGGGGGGCGGGGAGCTGTTTTTT
v_gene: TRBV11-2; abundance: NA; d_gene: NA; j_gene: TRBJ2-3; CDR3aa: CASSPPTDTQYF; CDR3nt: TGTGCCAGCAGCCCCCCCACAGATACGCAGTATTTT
v_gene: TRBV4-1; abundance: once; d_gene: TRBD1; j_gene: TRBJ2-2; CDR3aa: CASSLQGAAAGELFF; CDR3nt: TGCGCCAGCAGCCTACAGGGGGCGGCGGCCGGGGAGCTGTTTTTT
v_gene: TRBV7-9; abundance: NA; d_gene: TRBD1; j_gene: TRBJ1-1; CDR3aa: CASSFAGQGGTEAFF; CDR3nt: TGTGCCAGCAGCTTCGCGGGACAGGGGGGCACTGAAGCTTTCTTT
v_gene: TRBV4-3; abundance: NA; d_gene: TRBD2; j_gene: TRBJ2-5; CDR3aa: CATESSGEQETQYF; CDR3nt: TGCGCCACCGAATCGAGCGGGGAGCAAGAGACCCAGTACTTC
v_gene: TRBV10-3; abundance: many; d_gene: TRBD1; j_gene: TRBJ2-6; CDR3aa: CAISETTGGAGANVLTF; CDR3nt: TGTGCCATCAGTGAGACGACAGGGGGAGCTGGGGCCAACGTCCTGACTTTC
v_gene: TRBV7-2; abundance: NA; d_gene: TRBD2; j_gene: TRBJ2-7; CDR3aa: CASSPVSGGAPHEQYF; CDR3nt: TGTGCCAGCAGCCCGGTTAGCGGGGGGGCCCCCCACGAGCAGTACTTC
v_gene: TRBV12-5; abundance: NA; d_gene: TRBD1; j_gene: TRBJ2-1; CDR3aa: CASAILTGQFYNEQFF; CDR3nt: TGTGCTAGTGCTATCTTAACGGGACAGTTCTACAATGAGCAGTTCTTC
v_gene: TRBV12-3/TRBV12-4; abundance: NA; d_gene: TRBD1; j_gene: TRBJ1-1; CDR3aa: CASSPPGQGLTEAFF; CDR3nt: TGTGCCAGCAGTCCTCCGGGACAGGGGCTAACTGAAGCTTTCTTT
v_gene: TRBV20-1; abundance: NA; d_gene: NA; j_gene: TRBJ1-1; CDR3aa: CSAKSPMGAFF; CDR3nt: TGCAGTGCCAAGTCCCCAATGGGGGCTTTCTTT
v_gene: TRBV4-1; abundance: few; d_gene: TRBD1; j_gene: TRBJ2-5; CDR3aa: CASSHGQAGWETQYF; CDR3nt: TGCGCCAGCAGCCACGGACAGGCGGGTTGGGAGACCCAGTACTTC
v_gene: TRBV7-9; abundance: NA; d_gene: NA; j_gene: TRBJ1-4; CDR3aa: CASSSGLKNEKLFF; CDR3nt: TGTGCCAGCAGCTCCGGACTGAAGAATGAAAAACTGTTTTTT
v_gene: TRBV20-1; abundance: NA; d_gene: NA; j_gene: TRBJ2-3; CDR3aa: CSAILGDTQYF; CDR3nt: TGCAGTGCAATCCTGGGGGATACGCAGTATTTT
v_gene: TRBV20-1; abundance: few; d_gene: NA; j_gene: TRBJ1-1; CDR3aa: CSAREGLGGYTEAFF; CDR3nt: TGCAGTGCTAGGGAAGGTTTGGGGGGCTACACTGAAGCTTTCTTT
v_gene: TRBV5-1; abundance: NA; d_gene: NA; j_gene: TRBJ1-1; CDR3aa: CASSLEGRGTEAFF; CDR3nt: TGCGCCAGCAGCTTGGAGGGCAGAGGCACTGAAGCTTTCTTT